This T cell receptor (beta chain) is drawn from a study of blood T cell repertoires in COVID-19 (dated by TCRdb to the early 2020s). Notes on the research overall: Collaborator samples came from the United States, Italy and Spain and covered acute and convalescent phases of COVID-19. A de-identified subject ID, COVID-19 status, age in years and sex were almost always included in the sample metadata. The repertoires were made available in a free public database intended to serve as a resource for research on the immune response to SARS-CoV-2. Where available, HLA class I and class II types were obtained from metadata supplied by the sample provider rather than from assay-based typing. The material from the prospective study consisted of cDNA or gDNA derived from T cells, B-cell-depleted T cells, or PBMCs. Deeply sampled blood TCRbeta repertoires from subjects exposed to, actively infected with, or recovered from COVID-19 were included in the dataset. The samples were drawn from the first 160 participants of the ongoing ImmuneRACE study and from 950 to 1,500 subjects provided by 6 global collaborators. Paper-wide results and their limitations: The amount of clinical and demographic metadata varied by source and participant and was provided uncurated.

TCRbeta CDR3 regions were amplified from genomic DNA by means of the immunoSEQ Assay, a bias-controlled multiplex PCR. Turning to the authors' computational methods: Within the assay, amplification of reference gene primers was used to estimate how many nucleated cells each sample contained. To quantify the absolute abundance of each unique TCRbeta CDR3 rearrangement, sequence reads were collapsed and filtered. For each sample, productive Simpson clonality was calculated by taking the square root of Simpson's diversity index across productive rearrangements. TCRdb obtained this table from immuneACCESS and retained in-frame rearrangements with V and J assigned. These tables miss some clones; where compared with another copy, unresolved V genes account for less than half of the shortfall, and the remainder is unexplained. V, J and clone size were drawn from that table, and D and trimming were deduced from the DNA. In this sample the table shows some 250,000 clones, roughly 88% of which occur a single time. The ten largest make up 2.2% of the sample.

In regard to this clone: The antigen this receptor binds is unknown. No per-base quality is available; no much larger clone lies one base away.

CDR3 length: 16 amino acids, cysteine to phenylalanine. Solely the CDR3 DNA is kept, with 48 bases framed from the first base. Samples from volunteer blood donors who had recovered from COVID-19 were contributed by a second Seattle source. Whole blood was collected in K2EDTA tubes by collaborating institutions according to the institutions' own protocols. For TCRbeta analysis, collaborators shipped samples in one of three forms: frozen whole blood, isolated PBMCs, or DNA extracted from either of those sample types. The sequencing sample was made of peripheral blood. Rearrangement joined TRBV21-1 to TRBJ2-1; the D segment call TRBD2 is taken from the table without a DNA check. TRBV21-1 is a recognized pseudogene. This sequence was found in a man under 40 who had recovered from COVID-19. Read as DNA, the sequence is TGTGCCAGCAGCAAGGGGGGGGACCTAATGATCAATGAGCAGTTCTTC. Its translation is CASSKGGDLMINEQFF.